Presented here are 26 T cell receptor beta chains from one specimen sequenced in a study of cytomegalovirus exposure and HLA in healthy donors. Use of 60 Vbeta and 13 Jbeta primers characterized the PCR. Libraries were prepared by immunoSEQ multiplex PCR; TCRdb keeps only in-frame clonotypes and omits some of them. The data contain some 71,000 clones, around 76% of them singletons. What was sequenced was PBMCs. The receptors shown here come from a man aged 18 to 30 in good health and CMV-seronegative.

This sequence joins TRBV7-6 and TRBJ2-1, with D possibly TRBD1 on 6 matching bases. Germline lookup yields CDR1 SGHVS and CDR2 FNYEAQ. The CDR3 has 16 amino acids. The V end lost 5 bases, the J end lost 4 bases, and 18 bases lay between the germline ends. The CDR3 DNA sequence: TGTGCCAGCAGCCCCTCGTTGGTAGGGGGATACAATGAGCAGTTCTTC. This translates into CASSPSLVGGYNEQFF.

The chain combines TRBV29-1 with TRBJ1-2; unclear D gene. Germline CDR1 reads SQVTM; CDR2 reads ANQGSEA. V lost 3 bases to trimming and J lost 7 bases, with 9 bases between them. The CDR3 covers 11 residues. The CDR3 coding sequence is TGCAGCGTTGACCCCGGGTTTGGCTACACCTTC. The encoded protein is CSVDPGFGYTF.

The J gene is TRBJ1-5, the V gene TRBV6-1; TRBD1 agrees at 8 bases. CDR1 and CDR2 from the germline V gene are MNHNS and SASEGT. The CDR3 covers 14 residues. Trimming removed 5 bases from V and 11 bases from J; junction bases left unmatched: 11. The CDR3 loop reads CASSRQGLDMAQHF. The CDR3, as DNA: TGTGCCAGCAGTCGACAGGGGTTGGACATGGCCCAGCATTTT.

The CDR3 loop reads CAWSLSGPSNNSPLHF. CDR3 sequence (DNA): TGTGCCTGGAGTTTATCAGGGCCATCTAATAATTCACCCCTCCACTTT. The chain employs TRBV30 and TRBJ1-6; TRBD1 might be the D (5 bases). Germline-derived CDR1 and CDR2 are GTSNPN and SVGIG (reference sequence). The V end was cut by 2 bases, the J end by 5 bases, with 16 bases between. The CDR3 has 16 amino acids.

This sequence joins TRBV9 and TRBJ1-1; 7 positions match TRBD1. Germline V gene data show CDR1 as SGDLS and CDR2 as YYNGEE. CDR3 size: 14 residues. The V and J ends lost 4 bases and 3 bases, in that order; junction bases with no gene match: 6. The CDR3 region is CASSFYDRDTEAFF. In nucleotides, the CDR3 is TGTGCCAGCAGCTTCTACGACAGGGACACTGAAGCTTTCTTT.

The chain is built from TRBV7-9 and TRBJ2-5; D is unclear. Germline CDR1 reads SEHNR; CDR2 reads FQNEAQ (reference sequence). V lost 4 bases and J 0 bases, leaving 9 bases between the germline ends. The CDR3 length is 14 residues. CDR3 region: CASSSFEYQETQYF. The CDR3 coding sequence is TGTGCCAGCAGCTCCTTTGAGTACCAAGAGACCCAGTACTTC.

This chain links TRBV11-1 with TRBJ2-2; 8 positions agree with TRBD1. This CDR3 is 16 amino acids long. V shed 5 bases and J 1 base; nucleotides not matched to a gene: 6. Germline loops: CDR1 SGHAT, CDR2 FQDESV (reference sequence). The CDR3 is CASSDRTGMNTGELFF. The DNA for the CDR3 is TGTGCCAGCAGCGACCGGACAGGGATGAACACCGGGGAGCTGTTTTTT.

The chain is built from TRBV20-1 and TRBJ2-7; a weak D match, TRBD1 (6 bases). Germline CDR1 DFQATT, CDR2 SNEGSKA (reference sequence). The V gene lost 3 bases and the J gene lost 11 bases, with 14 bases spanning the gap. CDR3 size: 11 residues. DNA of the CDR3: TGCAGTGCTAGGACCGGGACACTCAAGTACTTC. It yields the protein CSARTGTLKYF.

V usage is TRBV28 and J usage is TRBJ1-2; TRBD1 matches 11 bases. Unmatched junction bases numbered 10, after V lost 1 base and J lost 3 bases. The germline gives CDR1 MDHEN, CDR2 SYDVKM. The CDR3 contains 18 residues. The CDR3: CASSLYGQGARGYYGYTF. The CDR3 DNA sequence: TGTGCCAGCAGTTTATACGGACAGGGGGCGCGCGGTTACTATGGCTACACCTTC.

This clone has only a few counts. The rearrangement uses TRBV5-8 and TRBJ2-2; 9 bases line up with TRBD1. Germline trimming cut 0 bases from V and 1 base from J; bases unmatched to any gene: 1. The germline gives CDR1 SGHTS, CDR2 YDEGEE. CDR3 length equals 16 residues. In DNA, the CDR3 is TGTGCCAGCAGCTTGGGGGACAGGGTGAACACCGGGGAGCTGTTTTTT. It yields the protein CASSLGDRVNTGELFF.

The rearrangement links TRBV28 to TRBJ1-2; tentative D call: TRBD1 (6 bases). CDR1 and CDR2 (germline): MDHEN, SYDVKM. This CDR3 is built from 14 residues. Trimming pared 1 base from V and 4 bases from J, leaving 10 bases between. CDR3 nucleotides: TGTGCCAGCAGTTTATCAGGGGAGGGCTATGGCTACACCTTC. Translating it yields CASSLSGEGYGYTF.

The rearrangement uses TRBV6-5 and TRBJ1-2; 7 positions match TRBD1. V lost 8 bases and J lost 8; bases outside the gene matches: 11. Looked up from germline, CDR1 is MNHEY and CDR2 is SVGAGI. The CDR3 loop spans 13 amino acids. CDR3 bases: TGTGCCAGCTTCTCTAGACAGGGCGACGGCTACACCTTC. The encoded protein is CASFSRQGDGYTF.

The rearrangement joins TRBV7-7 to TRBJ2-2, with D perhaps TRBD1 (6 bases). Germline CDR1 is SSHAT and CDR2 is FNYEAQ (reference sequence). V was cut by 5 bases and J by 1 base, with 11 bases left in between. The CDR3 is 15 amino acids. For the CDR3, the DNA is TGTGCCAGCAGCCCGGACAGCTTGAACACCGGGGAGCTGTTTTTT. This codes for CASSPDSLNTGELFF.

CDR3 region: CASSQGQSGGGVTDTQYF. In DNA, the CDR3 is TGTGCCAGCAGCCAAGGACAAAGCGGGGGGGGCGTAACAGATACGCAGTATTTT. This rearrangement joins TRBV4-2 to TRBJ2-3; 10 bases are a match to TRBD2. Germline-derived CDR1 and CDR2 are LGHNA and YNFKEQ. The J segment lost 3 bases and the V segment lost 1 base, leaving 10 bases of the junction unmatched. The CDR3 runs 18 residues.

The rearrangement joins TRBV29-1 to TRBJ2-5, with 7 bases lining up with TRBD1. CDR1 is SQVTM, CDR2 ANQGSEA, per germline. The CDR3 runs 13 residues. J was trimmed by 13 bases and V by 4 bases; bases with no gene match: 15. CDR3 sequence reads: CSVGDREALPGYF. CDR3 in DNA: TGCAGCGTTGGTGACAGGGAAGCCCTCCCAGGGTACTTC.

The chain recombines TRBV6-5 with TRBJ2-1; 7 nucleotides line up with TRBD1. V was clipped by 2 bases and J by 4 bases; unmatched bases: 8. CDR3 length: 16 residues. In germline, CDR1 is MNHEY, CDR2 SVGAGI. This CDR3 reads CASSYTGTVKYNEQFF. The CDR3 DNA sequence: TGTGCCAGCAGTTACACCGGGACAGTAAAATACAATGAGCAGTTCTTC.

In its sample, this clone was seen a few times. The chain joins TRBV11-2 to TRBJ2-2; 8 bases are shared with TRBD1. Germline CDR1 is SGHAT and CDR2 is FQNNGV. The J segment lost 1 base and the V segment lost 5 bases, leaving 3 bases of the junction unmatched. The CDR3 length is 15 residues. This CDR3 is CASSRGQGNTGELFF. As DNA, the CDR3 is TGTGCCAGCAGCCGAGGACAGGGGAACACCGGGGAGCTGTTTTTT.

This rearrangement joins TRBV7-9 to TRBJ1-4; D is ambiguous. The CDR3 has 13 amino acids. CDR1 and CDR2 from the germline V gene are SEHNR and FQNEAQ (reference sequence). V dropped 8 bases and J dropped 4 bases, with 11 bases sitting between them. CDR3 DNA sequence: TGTGCCAGCGAGGCGAGTAATAATGAAAAACTGTTTTTT. It is translated as CASEASNNEKLFF.

The chain joins TRBV11-3 to TRBJ2-4, with D unresolved. Trimming took 0 bases from V and 0 from J, leaving 9 bases between them. CDR1 and CDR2 (germline): SGHNT, YENEEA. This CDR3 spans 16 amino acids. The CDR3 sequence: CASSLDSTTAKNIQYF. The CDR3 DNA sequence: TGTGCCAGCAGCTTAGATTCGACAACAGCCAAAAACATTCAGTACTTC.

This sequence joins TRBV27 and TRBJ2-4; perhaps TRBD2 as D (6 bases). The germline V and J ends were trimmed by 8 bases and 0 bases, with 17 bases remaining between them. The CDR3 has 16 amino acids. The V gene's germline CDR1 is MNHEY and CDR2 SMNVEV (reference sequence). As DNA, the CDR3 is TGTGCCAGCGGAGGGTACGGAGGCCGAGCCAAAAACATTCAGTACTTC. Translating gives CASGGYGGRAKNIQYF.

This clone turned up a few times. The CDR3 coding sequence is TGCGCCAGCAGTCCAGGATTACCCACAGATACGCAGTATTTT. Translating it yields CASSPGLPTDTQYF. V is TRBV5-1 and J is TRBJ2-3; D remains unclear. Germline V gene data show CDR1 as SGHRS and CDR2 as YFSETQ. The ends were cut back, 5 bases at V and 2 bases at J, with 12 bases in the middle. The CDR3 totals 14 residues.

This clone was observed once. The CDR3 DNA reads TGTGCCAGCAGTGAACGGGGGGGCAGGAGACAGACCCAGTACTTC. It encodes CASSERGGRRQTQYF. The gene calls are TRBV6-1 and TRBJ2-5, with 8 bases identical to TRBD2. This CDR3 spans 15 amino acids. Germline V gene data show CDR1 as MNHNS and CDR2 as SASEGT. V shed 2 bases, J shed 6 bases, and the junction held 8 bases outside the gene matches.

The chain carries TRBV7-2 and TRBJ2-1; no definite D call. Germline values: CDR1 SGHTA, CDR2 FQGNSA. This CDR3 has 13 residues. Trimming stripped 5 bases from V and 5 bases from J, with 10 bases between. CDR3 sequence reads: CASSPQRDNEQFF. CDR3 DNA sequence: TGTGCCAGCAGCCCACAACGGGACAATGAGCAGTTCTTC.

Details on this clone: The junction and the germline gene differ at one end; a read error may be behind it. The CDR3 region is CASSSTSMQDSSGHF. CDR3 bases: TGTGCCAGCAGCTCCACTAGTATGCAGGACAGTTCCGGCCACTTC. This chain joins TRBV7-9 and TRBJ2-5; weak D call: TRBD1 (6 bases). Germline CDR1 reads SEHNR; CDR2 reads FQNEAQ (reference sequence). The CDR3 is made up of 15 amino acids.

The chain carries TRBV30 and TRBJ2-1, with TRBD1 matching over 8 bases. Per germline, CDR1 GTSNPN and CDR2 SVGIG (reference sequence). V lost 2 bases and J lost 10; bases outside the gene matches: 10. This CDR3 region has 14 residues. CDR3 region: CAWSPRGQGGEQFF. For the CDR3, the DNA is TGTGCCTGGAGTCCACGAGGACAGGGCGGGGAGCAGTTCTTC.

This chain uses TRBV5-4 with TRBJ1-2; a weak D match, TRBD1 (5 bases). V lost 4 bases, J lost 4 bases, and 14 bases lay in between. The CDR3 runs to 14 residues. From germline, CDR1 is SGHNT and CDR2 YYREEE (reference sequence). The CDR3 protein is CASSSDGGVYGYTF. CDR3 in DNA: TGTGCCAGCAGCAGCGATGGGGGGGTCTATGGCTACACCTTC. Looking up the rest from reference TRBV5-4 and TRBJ1-2 gives the full variable domain: ETGVTQSPTHLIKTRGQQVTLRCSSQSGHNTVSWYQQALGQGPQFIFQYYREEENGRGNFPPRFSGLQFPNYSSELNVNALELDDSALYLCASSSDGGVYGYTFGSGTRLTVV.